The 29 T cell receptor beta chains in this list originate from one sample, sequenced in a study of cytomegalovirus exposure and HLA in healthy donors. It was with 60 Vbeta and 13 Jbeta primers that the PCR ran. Using immunoSEQ multiplex PCR, the repertoire was profiled, and TCRdb retains in-frame clones only, with some absent. The repertoire has about 180,000 clones, around 80% of them found once; the top ten carry about 2.2%. The sequencing input was PBMCs. The receptors here all came from a woman aged 25 to 39 in good health and CMV-seronegative.

As DNA, the CDR3 is TGTGCCAGCAGCCCCACACCCACCGGGGAGCTGTTTTTT. Translating gives CASSPTPTGELFF. This sequence joins TRBV11-3 and TRBJ2-2; D uncertain. Between the trimmed V and J ends, which lost 5 bases and 4 bases, there was a span of 8 bases. The CDR3 contains 13 residues. CDR1 and CDR2 (germline): SGHNT, YENEEA. The full variable domain, with the rest looked up from reference TRBV11-3 and TRBJ2-2, is EAGVVQSPRYKIIEKKQPVAFWCNPISGHNTLYWYLQNLGQGPELLIRYENEEAVDDSQLPKDRFSAERLKGVDSTLKIQPAELGDSAVYLCASSPTPTGELFFGEGSRLTVL.

The chain is built from TRBV10-3 and TRBJ2-5; 11 bases map to TRBD1. The DNA end is a closer match to TRBJ2-7, so the J assignment may be wrong. The CDR3 length is 14 residues. Germline CDR1 reads ENHRY; CDR2 reads SYGVKD. The CDR3 region is CAIRGTGGTYEQYF. CDR3 nucleotide sequence: TGTGCCATCAGAGGGACAGGGGGTACCTACGAGCAGTACTTC.

This clone was seen a single time. The gene calls are TRBV7-9 and TRBJ1-3; D is ambiguous. This CDR3 spans 15 amino acids. Germline values: CDR1 SEHNR, CDR2 FQNEAQ (reference sequence). V lost 5 bases, J lost 0 bases, and 11 bases lay in between. CDR3 sequence reads: CASSVTAFSGNTIYF. CDR3 in DNA: TGTGCCAGCAGCGTCACAGCCTTCTCTGGAAACACCATATATTTT.

This clone was seen more than once but under ten times. This chain connects TRBV4-3 to TRBJ1-6; 11 nucleotides agree with TRBD1. Per germline, CDR1 LGHNA and CDR2 YSLEER. The CDR3 has 17 residues. V was pared by 0 bases and J by 10 bases, with 8 bases of the junction left unmatched. Written as DNA, the CDR3 is TGCGCCAGCAGCCAAGAGATGCCCGGGACAGGGGGGTCACCCCTCCACTTT. It is translated as CASSQEMPGTGGSPLHF.

The chain carries TRBV5-6 and TRBJ1-4, with 9 bases matching TRBD1. The CDR3 length is 16 residues. The germline gives CDR1 SGHDT, CDR2 YYEEEE. V was clipped by 4 bases and J by 4 bases; unmatched bases: 8. CDR3 coding DNA: TGTGCCAGCAGCGTGGGCGACAGGGGGAGTAATGAAAAACTGTTTTTT. Protein: CASSVGDRGSNEKLFF.

This clone was found once. This chain joins TRBV10-3 and TRBJ1-3; D not certain. Deletions cut 2 bases from V and 0 bases from J, with 11 bases between. Germline CDR1 and CDR2: ENHRY and SYGVKD. This CDR3 contains 16 residues. CDR3 in amino acids: CAISEPAGSSGNTIYF. The CDR3 DNA is TGTGCCATCAGTGAGCCCGCAGGTTCCTCTGGAAACACCATATATTTT.

This rearrangement joins TRBV2 to TRBJ2-7, with 10 bases lining up with TRBD1. J gave up 5 bases and V 5 bases, and 12 bases lay outside the gene matches. From germline, CDR1 is SNHLY and CDR2 FYNNEI. The CDR3 extends over 16 amino acids. Here the CDR3 reads CASSQRRDRGSHEQYF. The CDR3 bases are TGTGCCAGCAGTCAACGAAGGGACAGGGGAAGCCACGAGCAGTACTTC.

This chain connects TRBV5-1 to TRBJ2-5; D perhaps matches TRBD1 (5 bases). Germline assignment: CDR1 SGHRS and CDR2 YFSETQ. CDR3 length equals 13 residues. With 5 bases removed from V and 2 bases from J, the gap between germline ends came to 10 bases. The CDR3 nucleotides are TGCGCCAGCAGTTATCGACAGCAAGAGACCCAGTACTTC. Translating gives CASSYRQQETQYF.

The J gene is TRBJ1-3, the V gene TRBV2, with D possibly TRBD1 on 5 matching bases. V dropped 8 bases and J dropped 0 bases, with 17 bases sitting between them. Germline-derived CDR1 and CDR2 are SNHLY and FYNNEI. The CDR3 is 16 residues long. CDR3 nucleotides: TGTGCCAGCTTCCTTTGGGGCCCGAACTCTGGAAACACCATATATTTT. Its translation is CASFLWGPNSGNTIYF.

The chain joins TRBV5-1 to TRBJ2-1, with 13 bases lining up with TRBD2. There are 15 residues in the CDR3. V trimming: 4 bases; J trimming: 9 bases; junction bases outside the gene matches: 7. Germline-derived CDR1 and CDR2 are SGHRS and YFSETQ. In DNA, the CDR3 is TGCGCCAGCAGCCAACTAGCGGGGGGGGAACCTGAGCAGTTCTTC. It yields the protein CASSQLAGGEPEQFF.

This clone showed up just once. The V and J genes are TRBV5-1 and TRBJ2-3; TRBD2 might be the D (5 bases). Germline-derived CDR1 and CDR2 are SGHRS and YFSETQ. This CDR3 is 14 amino acids long. V gave up 4 bases and J gave up 2 bases, with 11 bases separating them. The CDR3 sequence: CASSPSLPTDTQYF. The DNA of the CDR3 is TGCGCCAGCAGCCCTAGCTTACCCACAGATACGCAGTATTTT.

J is TRBJ1-2 and V is TRBV9; TRBD1 matches at 7 bases. V dropped 0 bases and J dropped 5; count of bases not matched to a gene: 4. The germline gives CDR1 SGDLS, CDR2 YYNGEE. The CDR3 covers 14 residues. Written as DNA, the CDR3 is TGTGCCAGCAGCGTAGGGGACAGCCCTTATGGCTACACCTTC. This gives the protein CASSVGDSPYGYTF. Drawing the rest from reference TRBV9 and TRBJ1-2, the complete variable domain is DSGVTQTPKHLITATGQRVTLRCSPRSGDLSVYWYQQSLDQGLQFLIQYYNGEERAKGNILERFSAQQFPDLHSELNLSSLELGDSALYFCASSVGDSPYGYTFGSGTRLTVV.

This clone was found a few times. The chain carries TRBV6-5 and TRBJ1-1; D gene uncertain. The V end lost 7 bases, the J end lost 5 bases, and 14 bases lay between the germline ends. The CDR3 loop spans 13 amino acids. The germline V gene encodes CDR1 MNHEY and CDR2 SVGAGI. The CDR3 loop reads CASTDMGGTEAFF. The CDR3 DNA is TGTGCCAGCACCGACATGGGAGGAACTGAAGCTTTCTTT.

The rearrangement links TRBV19 to TRBJ2-5; TRBD2 is a possible D gene (6 bases). The CDR3 consists of 15 residues. CDR1 is LNHDA and CDR2 is SQIVND in the germline V gene (reference sequence). V lost 2 bases and J 3 bases, leaving 13 bases between the germline ends. The CDR3 coding sequence is TGTGCCAGTAGTATAATCGGGGGTTACGAAGAGACCCAGTACTTC. It specifies CASSIIGGYEETQYF.

The chain uses TRBV4-1 and TRBJ2-1; 11 bases line up with TRBD2. Unmatched junction bases numbered 3, after V lost 1 base and J lost 7 bases. The CDR3 runs to 15 residues. The germline V gene has CDR1 MGHRA and CDR2 YSYEKL. CDR3 DNA: TGCGCCAGCAGCCAAGGGTCTAGCGGGGGGAATGAGCAGTTCTTC. Protein: CASSQGSSGGNEQFF.

The chain employs TRBV10-1 and TRBJ2-1; 7 bases fit TRBD2. The J segment lost 6 bases and the V segment lost 8 bases, leaving 10 bases of the junction unmatched. The CDR3 length is 14 residues. Germline assignment: CDR1 WNHNN and CDR2 SYGVQD (reference sequence). The CDR3 protein is CASELAGDGNEQFF. Here the CDR3 DNA reads TGCGCCAGCGAACTTGCGGGGGACGGCAATGAGCAGTTCTTC.

This chain links TRBV6-5 with TRBJ1-3; 11 positions agree with TRBD1. This CDR3 spans 15 amino acids. V trimming: 4 bases; J trimming: 2 bases; junction bases outside the gene matches: 1. Germline CDR1 reads MNHEY; CDR2 reads SVGAGI. The CDR3 region is CASSSDRGPGNTIYF. The DNA for the CDR3 is TGTGCCAGCAGTTCGGACAGGGGGCCTGGAAACACCATATATTTT.

The gene calls are TRBV5-6 and TRBJ2-5, with 8 bases matching TRBD1. The CDR3 runs 14 residues. The germline CDR1 and CDR2 sequences are SGHDT and YYEEEE. Trimming cost V 8 bases and J 1 base; bases outside gene matches: 7. The CDR3 is CASSRGTGQETQYF. The CDR3, as DNA: TGTGCCAGTAGTCGCGGGACAGGCCAAGAGACCCAGTACTTC.

The rearrangement joins TRBV9 to TRBJ2-6; TRBD2 agrees at 10 bases. After removal of 4 bases from V and 0 bases from J, the junction contained 10 bases not matched to a gene. The CDR3 loop spans 19 amino acids. Germline V gene data show CDR1 as SGDLS and CDR2 as YYNGEE. The CDR3 DNA sequence: TGTGCCAGCAGCCCCCGGCGGACTAGCGGAAACTCTGGGGCCAACGTCCTGACTTTC. Residues: CASSPRRTSGNSGANVLTF.

The chain links TRBV7-2 to TRBJ2-7; D is ambiguous. The CDR3 extends over 15 amino acids. Germline CDR1 is SGHTA and CDR2 is FQGNSA. V lost 4 bases and J 7 bases, leaving 20 bases between the germline ends. The CDR3 loop is CASSSVRVHTDEQYF. CDR3 coding DNA: TGTGCCAGCAGCTCGGTCCGGGTCCACACGGATGAGCAGTACTTC.

Points on this clone: The sample holds other DNA sequences that translate to the same CDR3. The chain has TRBV28 and TRBJ2-7; TRBD2 aligns across 8 bases. V gave up 5 bases and J gave up 4 bases; unmatched junction bases: 4. CDR3 length: 13 residues. Germline assignment: CDR1 MDHEN and CDR2 SYDVKM. Here the CDR3 reads CASSPRGGYEQYF. The CDR3 DNA follows: TGTGCCAGCAGTCCCCGGGGGGGTTACGAGCAGTACTTC.

This clone has just a few counts. J is TRBJ2-1 and V is TRBV2; 11 bases are a match to TRBD2. The CDR3 extends over 15 amino acids. V lost 1 base to trimming and J lost 5 bases; unmatched junction nucleotides: 1. The germline gives CDR1 SNHLY, CDR2 FYNNEI. CDR3 region: CASSEGLAGNNEQFF. CDR3 nucleotides: TGTGCCAGCAGTGAAGGACTAGCGGGGAACAATGAGCAGTTCTTC.

The CDR3 region is CASSESLAGGLAKNIQYF. CDR3 sequence (DNA): TGCGCCAGCAGTGAGTCGCTAGCGGGGGGCCTAGCCAAAAACATTCAGTACTTC. This chain links TRBV10-2 with TRBJ2-4, with 11 bases aligning to TRBD2. V shed 0 bases and J 0 bases; nucleotides not matched to a gene: 4. CDR1 is WSHSY and CDR2 is SAAADI in the germline V gene. CDR3 length: 18 amino acids.

V usage is TRBV11-2 and J usage is TRBJ2-7; D is uncertain. With 0 bases removed from V and 9 bases from J, the gap between germline ends came to 12 bases. The germline gives CDR1 SGHAT, CDR2 FQNNGV. This CDR3 spans 13 amino acids. This chain's CDR3 is CASSLDTLTGQYF. The CDR3 DNA reads as TGTGCCAGCAGCTTAGATACTCTCACCGGGCAGTACTTC. The whole variable domain, remainder taken from reference TRBV11-2 and TRBJ2-7, is EAGVAQSPRYKIIEKRQSVAFWCNPISGHATLYWYQQILGQGPKLLIQFQNNGVVDDSQLPKDRFSAERLKGVDSTLKIQPAKLEDSAVYLCASSLDTLTGQYFGPGTRLTVT.

The V and J genes are TRBV27 and TRBJ2-2, with TRBD2 identical over 8 bases. The CDR3 is made up of 15 amino acids. The ends lost 2 bases at V and 1 base at J; junction bases unmatched: 0. Germline assignment: CDR1 MNHEY and CDR2 SMNVEV (reference sequence). CDR3 in amino acids: CASSLAGGNTGELFF. The CDR3, as DNA: TGTGCCAGCAGTTTAGCGGGGGGGAACACCGGGGAGCTGTTTTTT.

The chain links TRBV7-2 to TRBJ2-2, with 8 bases aligning to TRBD2. Trimming cost V 4 bases and J 1 base; bases outside gene matches: 5. Per germline, CDR1 SGHTA and CDR2 FQGNSA. The CDR3 is made up of 16 amino acids. CDR3 in amino acids: CASSSWAGGNTGELFF. CDR3 DNA sequence: TGTGCCAGCAGCTCGTGGGCGGGAGGGAACACCGGGGAGCTGTTTTTT.

This clone was seen a single time. This chain links TRBV5-1 with TRBJ1-1; D possibly corresponds to TRBD1 (6 bases). The CDR3 contains 16 residues. Germline V lookup: CDR1 SGHRS, CDR2 YFSETQ. Between the trimmed V and J ends, which lost 3 bases and 1 base, there was a span of 16 bases. The CDR3 reads CASSSGRGVENTEAFF. CDR3 bases: TGCGCCAGCAGCTCAGGGAGGGGGGTGGAGAACACTGAAGCTTTCTTT.

The V and J genes are TRBV4-2 and TRBJ1-6; D is undetermined. The CDR3 runs to 16 residues. Germline CDR1 is LGHNA and CDR2 is YNFKEQ. The V end lost 1 base, the J end lost 7 bases, and 14 bases lay between the germline ends. For the CDR3, the DNA is TGTGCCAGCAGCCAAGTGTCCCCCAGCGTAAATTCACCCCTCCACTTT. It is translated as CASSQVSPSVNSPLHF.

The chain links TRBV9 to TRBJ2-1, with TRBD1 as a possible D gene (5 bases). The CDR3 is 13 amino acids. The V end was cut by 0 bases, the J end by 6 bases, with 7 bases between. CDR1 SGDLS and CDR2 YYNGEE come from the germline V gene. The CDR3 sequence: CASSVGQGNEQFF. Written as DNA, the CDR3 is TGTGCCAGCAGCGTAGGGCAGGGCAATGAGCAGTTCTTC.